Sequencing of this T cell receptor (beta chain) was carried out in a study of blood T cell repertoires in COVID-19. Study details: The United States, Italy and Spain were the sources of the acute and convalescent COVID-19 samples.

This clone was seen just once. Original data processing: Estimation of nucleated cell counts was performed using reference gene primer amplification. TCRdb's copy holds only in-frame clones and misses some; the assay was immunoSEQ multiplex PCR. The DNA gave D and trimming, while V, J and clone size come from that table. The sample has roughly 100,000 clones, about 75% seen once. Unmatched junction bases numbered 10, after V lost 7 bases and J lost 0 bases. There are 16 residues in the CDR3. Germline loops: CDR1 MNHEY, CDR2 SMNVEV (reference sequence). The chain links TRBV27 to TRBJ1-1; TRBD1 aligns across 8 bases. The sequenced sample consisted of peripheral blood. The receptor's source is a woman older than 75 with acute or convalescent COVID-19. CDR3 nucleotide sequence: TGTGCCAGCACAAGGCAGGGGGCGCGTATGAACACTGAAGCTTTCTTT. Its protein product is CASTRQGARMNTEAFF.